These 23 T cell receptor beta chains share one sample of origin, sequenced in a study of T-cell memory formation after mild COVID-19. TCRdb re-called the 5' RACE reads with MiXCR, one entry per CDR3 protein. The sample lists under 250,000 distinct CDR3 sequences, 15% occurring once. The material sequenced was PBMCs or a T cell subset sorted from them (not recorded which). Every receptor here comes from an adult woman who had mild COVID-19 (a few samples of this study predate the infection). Cell type and time point are not known.

This clonotype was found once. The V gene is TRBV11-3, the J gene TRBJ2-3, with 11 bases aligning to TRBD2. The CDR3 spans 16 residues. The trim removed 1 base at V and 6 bases at J, leaving 6 bases unmatched. The germline V gene has CDR1 SGHNT and CDR2 YENEEA. The CDR3 DNA sequence: TGTGCCAGCAGCTTAGGCGGACTAGCGGGTGGTGATACGCAGTATTTT. Its protein is CASSLGGLAGGDTQYF. The full variable domain, with the rest looked up from reference TRBV11-3 and TRBJ2-3, is EAGVVQSPRYKIIEKKQPVAFWCNPISGHNTLYWYLQNLGQGPELLIRYENEEAVDDSQLPKDRFSAERLKGVDSTLKIQPAELGDSAVYLCASSLGGLAGGDTQYFGPGTRLTVL.

Here the CDR3 DNA reads TGCGCCAGCAGCTTGGGAGTATCGGAGTACACCTTC. Translated: CASSLGVSEYTF. V usage is TRBV5-1 and J usage is TRBJ1-2; D remains unclear. Germline V gene data show CDR1 as SGHRS and CDR2 as YFSETQ. The CDR3 sequence is 12 residues long. Trimming stripped 0 bases from V and 11 bases from J, with 11 bases between.

This clonotype was counted between two and nine times. The chain uses TRBV20-1 and TRBJ2-3; D gene uncertain. Germline assignment: CDR1 DFQATT and CDR2 SNEGSKA (reference sequence). V lost 3 bases to trimming and J lost 10 bases, with 8 bases between them. CDR3 length: 10 residues. The CDR3 nucleotides are TGCAGTGCTAGGGCCGCCTCGCAGTATTTT. Protein product: CSARAASQYF.

This clonotype was observed a handful of times. The gene calls are TRBV10-3 and TRBJ1-5, with a possible D match to TRBD1 (5 bases). CDR3 size: 13 residues. Trimming left V 0 bases short and J 7 bases short, with 7 bases between. Germline V CDR1 and CDR2: ENHRY, SYGVKD. The CDR3 here is CAISESGDQPQHF. The CDR3 coding sequence is TGTGCCATCAGTGAGTCAGGGGACCAGCCCCAGCATTTT.

V is TRBV20-1 and J is TRBJ1-2; TRBD1 aligns across 8 bases. The V gene end was trimmed by 3 bases and the J gene end by 8 bases; junction bases not matched to a gene: 8. There are 13 residues in the CDR3. Germline CDR1 DFQATT, CDR2 SNEGSKA (reference sequence). The CDR3 here is CSASDRGARGYTF. CDR3 DNA sequence: TGCAGTGCTAGTGACAGGGGCGCGAGGGGCTACACCTTC.

The chain uses TRBV10-3 and TRBJ2-5, with D perhaps matching TRBD2 (7 bases). The length of the CDR3 is 15 residues. Looked up from germline, CDR1 is ENHRY and CDR2 is SYGVKD. V was shortened by 6 bases and J by 5 bases, with 19 bases between the two germline ends. DNA of the CDR3: TGTGCCATCAGGAGCGGGGCCGCCCAGGGGGAGACCCAGTACTTC. The encoded protein is CAIRSGAAQGETQYF.

The chain carries TRBV3-1 and TRBJ1-1; the D gene is possibly TRBD1 (5 bases). Trimming left V 2 bases short and J 4 bases short, with 14 bases between. This CDR3 has 15 amino acids. Germline CDR1 reads LGHDT; CDR2 reads YNNKEL (reference sequence). CDR3 in amino acids: CASSQNGGLRTEAFF. The CDR3 DNA is TGTGCCAGCAGCCAAAACGGGGGGTTGCGCACTGAAGCTTTCTTT.

This clonotype has only one observation. The chain is built from TRBV2 and TRBJ2-5; weak D call: TRBD1 (6 bases). Trimming shortened V by 7 bases and J by 4 bases, and 19 bases separated the two germline ends. The CDR3 loop spans 15 amino acids. Germline V gene data show CDR1 as SNHLY and CDR2 as FYNNEI. The CDR3 region is CASIPSTGGGETQYF. CDR3 DNA: TGTGCCAGCATACCCTCGACAGGCGGAGGAGAGACCCAGTACTTC.

This clonotype occurred many times. The genes are TRBV12-3 or TRBV12-4 and TRBJ2-3, with D perhaps matching TRBD1 (5 bases). Between the trimmed V and J ends, which lost 9 bases and 0 bases, there was a span of 16 bases. This CDR3 is 15 amino acids long. The CDR3 here is CASTGSGSSTDTQYF. For the CDR3, the DNA is TGTGCCAGTACAGGTTCTGGCTCTAGCACAGATACGCAGTATTTT.

The sample holds a few counts of this clonotype. The rearrangement joins TRBV9 to TRBJ2-2; 9 nucleotides match TRBD1. Germline CDR1 reads SGDLS; CDR2 reads YYNGEE. V lost 6 bases and J lost 3; bases outside the gene matches: 3. The CDR3 sequence is 14 residues long. The CDR3 reads CASKGQGYTGELFF. CDR3 DNA: TGTGCCAGCAAGGGACAGGGCTACACCGGGGAGCTGTTTTTT.

The chain employs TRBV18 and TRBJ1-1; no clear D gene. The V gene lost 2 bases and the J gene lost 0 bases, with 13 bases spanning the gap. The CDR3 runs to 16 residues. Germline CDR1 and CDR2: KGHSH and LQKENI. The CDR3 sequence: CASSPDLSTVNTEAFF. CDR3 DNA sequence: TGTGCCAGCTCACCAGACTTAAGTACGGTGAACACTGAAGCTTTCTTT.

This clonotype was found a few times. The genes are TRBV27 and TRBJ2-7, with TRBD2 matching over 9 bases. Germline V gene sequence: CDR1 MNHEY, CDR2 SMNVEV (reference sequence). J lost 7 bases, V lost 4 bases, and 8 bases had no gene match. The CDR3 is 14 amino acids. CDR3 sequence (DNA): TGTGCCAGCAGTTCCCTGGCGGGAGGGCGGGAGCAGTACTTC. Encoded protein: CASSSLAGGREQYF.

This rearrangement joins TRBV7-9 to TRBJ1-2, with D possibly matching TRBD1 (5 bases). V was cut by 4 bases and J by 8 bases, with 11 bases left in between. CDR1 is SEHNR, CDR2 FQNEAQ, per germline (reference sequence). The CDR3 totals 12 residues. The CDR3 reads CASSSGQVGYTF. CDR3 in DNA: TGTGCCAGCAGCTCAGGGCAGGTCGGCTACACCTTC.

The V call is TRBV7-6, the J call TRBJ2-5; 7 bases fit TRBD1. Germline values: CDR1 SGHVS, CDR2 FNYEAQ. This CDR3 region has 19 residues. V lost 3 bases and J lost 5; bases outside the gene matches: 21. The CDR3 coding sequence is TGTGCCAGCAGCTTCGATTGGGACCGACAGGGAGATCTCTGGGAGACCCAGTACTTC. It codes for CASSFDWDRQGDLWETQYF.

This chain joins TRBV2 and TRBJ2-1, with D unclear. Germline values: CDR1 SNHLY, CDR2 FYNNEI. The V and J ends lost 3 bases and 11 bases respectively, with 8 bases between them. The CDR3 contains 11 residues. DNA of the CDR3: TGTGCCAGCAGTGAGGAGAAAAAGCAGTTCTTC. Translated: CASSEEKKQFF. The full variable domain, with the rest looked up from reference TRBV2 and TRBJ2-1, is EPEVTQTPSHQVTQMGQEVILRCVPISNHLYFYWYRQILGQKVEFLVSFYNNEISEKSEIFDDQFSVERPDGSNFTLKIRSTKLEDSAMYFCASSEEKKQFFGPGTRLTVL.

The chain joins TRBV12-3 or TRBV12-4 to TRBJ1-2; D remains ambiguous. CDR3 length equals 13 residues. Trimming removed 5 bases from V and 3 bases from J, with 10 bases in between. The CDR3 DNA reads TGTGCCAGCAGTGGCAAACACCACTATGGCTACACCTTC. Its protein product is CASSGKHHYGYTF.

The table lists this clonotype with a few counts. The chain joins TRBV29-1 to TRBJ2-1, with D perhaps TRBD2 (5 bases). Germline values: CDR1 SQVTM, CDR2 ANQGSEA. The CDR3 contains 14 residues. Trimming cost V 8 bases and J 0 bases, with 14 bases left between them. CDR3 bases: TGCAGCTTGAACACTGGGAGCTCCTACAATGAGCAGTTCTTC. Protein product: CSLNTGSSYNEQFF.

This clonotype was seen many times. The chain links TRBV30 to TRBJ1-2; 8 bases agree with TRBD1. CDR1 is GTSNPN and CDR2 is SVGIG in the germline V gene (reference sequence). This CDR3 is 12 amino acids long. Trimming at V came to 6 bases and at J to 4 bases, leaving 4 bases not matched to a gene. For the CDR3, the DNA is TGTGCCTGTAGGACAGGGTCCTATGGCTACACCTTC. Translated, it gives CACRTGSYGYTF. The variable domain in full, completed from reference TRBV30 and TRBJ1-2, reads SQTIHQWPATLVQPVGSPLSLECTVEGTSNPNLYWYRQAAGRGLQLLFYSVGIGQISSEVPQNLSASRPQDRQFILSSKKLLLSDSGFYLCACRTGSYGYTFGSGTRLTVV.

This clonotype was seen a few times. The chain links TRBV5-1 to TRBJ1-3, with D maybe TRBD1 (6 bases). CDR1 is SGHRS, CDR2 YFSETQ, per germline. The CDR3 spans 17 residues. Between the trimmed V and J ends, which lost 3 bases and 0 bases, there was a span of 16 bases. CDR3 in DNA: TGCGCCAGCAGCTCAACCGCCGGGGGACACTCTGGAAACACCATATATTTT. Translation: CASSSTAGGHSGNTIYF.

The chain has TRBV7-2 and TRBJ2-3; D is undetermined. Germline V gene data show CDR1 as SGHTA and CDR2 as FQGNSA. CDR3 size: 12 residues. Trimming left V 3 bases short and J 6 bases short, with 7 bases between. CDR3 sequence reads: CASSFYRDTQYF. The CDR3 DNA is TGTGCCAGCAGCTTCTATAGGGATACGCAGTATTTT.

There are a few counts of this clonotype. J is TRBJ2-1 and V is TRBV20-1; D is uncertain. This CDR3 region has 14 residues. Per germline, CDR1 DFQATT and CDR2 SNEGSKA (reference sequence). V was cut by 3 bases and J by 0 bases, with 9 bases left in between. The chain's CDR3 is CSARAPSSYNEQFF. CDR3 sequence (DNA): TGCAGTGCTAGGGCCCCTAGCTCCTACAATGAGCAGTTCTTC.

This clonotype has just a few counts. The rearrangement links TRBV6-5 to TRBJ2-1, with D uncertain. V lost 2 bases, J lost 5 bases, and 19 bases lay in between. Germline CDR1 is MNHEY and CDR2 is SVGAGI. The CDR3 runs to 17 residues. The CDR3 here is CASSYLGNRVGHNEQFF. CDR3 coding DNA: TGTGCCAGCAGTTACCTTGGGAATCGTGTAGGGCACAATGAGCAGTTCTTC.

In this sample, this clonotype turned up a few times. This chain uses TRBV7-9 with TRBJ2-1; TRBD1 or TRBD2 may be the D gene (6 bases each). The CDR3 has 15 amino acids. The V gene's germline CDR1 is SEHNR and CDR2 FQNEAQ (reference sequence). Trimming shortened V by 5 bases and J by 4 bases, and 15 bases separated the two germline ends. Written as DNA, the CDR3 is TGTGCCAGCAGCCCTAGGGGGGCCCGGTACAATGAGCAGTTCTTC. It codes for CASSPRGARYNEQFF.